The T cell receptor beta chain described here comes from a study of blood T cells in healthy people across ages. The CDR3 spans 12 residues. Per germline, CDR1 SNHLY and CDR2 FYNNEI. Between the trimmed V and J ends, which lost 9 bases and 1 base, there was a span of 9 bases. A J-beta primer mix and a sample-barcoded 5' primer were used in a second PCR of about 7 to 12 cycles. A tag from a template-switch adaptor with 12 random nucleotides marked each cDNA molecule. MiXCR, run by TCRdb on the 5' RACE reads, gives a single entry per CDR3 protein. The top ten hold roughly 19% of the sample, which has under 1 million distinct CDR3 sequences, around 43% seen once.

V usage is TRBV2 and J usage is TRBJ1-1; no clear D gene. The source of this sequence is a man aged 60 to 75 in good health. The sequenced sample was blood. CDR3 loop: CASKTSNTEAFF. The CDR3 DNA reads as TGTGCCAGTAAAACTTCGAACACTGAAGCTTTCTTT.